This T cell receptor (beta chain) was sequenced for a study of T cells in Graves' hyperthyroidism and ophthalmopathy. The CDR3 covers 13 residues. Germline V gene data show CDR1 as MDHEN and CDR2 as SYDVKM. The trim removed 7 bases at V and 10 bases at J, leaving 12 bases unmatched. About this clonotype: Its target is not known.

The source material, RNA transcripts, was used to amplify TCR beta CDR3 regions. HTBI primers drove first-round RT-PCR of the TCR CDR3. TCRdb reanalysed the multiplex PCR reads using MiXCR and keeps one entry per CDR3 protein. Of about 300,000 distinct CDR3 sequences listed, roughly 17% are singletons. The study defined stable Graves' hyperthyroidism as no ophthalmopathy progression within 18 months. Patients with uncontrolled infections, other autoimmune diseases, pregnancy or lactation were excluded. Overall study results and limits: Blood also carried most thyroid clonotypes expanded above 0.001.

The genes are TRBV28 and TRBJ1-2; 7 bases align to TRBD1. The clonotype was recovered from a man aged 25-40 years with Graves' hyperthyroidism. Sequenced material: blood. The CDR3, as DNA: TGTGCCAGCAATTACGCCGGGACAGTAGACTACACCTTC. As protein: CASNYAGTVDYTF.